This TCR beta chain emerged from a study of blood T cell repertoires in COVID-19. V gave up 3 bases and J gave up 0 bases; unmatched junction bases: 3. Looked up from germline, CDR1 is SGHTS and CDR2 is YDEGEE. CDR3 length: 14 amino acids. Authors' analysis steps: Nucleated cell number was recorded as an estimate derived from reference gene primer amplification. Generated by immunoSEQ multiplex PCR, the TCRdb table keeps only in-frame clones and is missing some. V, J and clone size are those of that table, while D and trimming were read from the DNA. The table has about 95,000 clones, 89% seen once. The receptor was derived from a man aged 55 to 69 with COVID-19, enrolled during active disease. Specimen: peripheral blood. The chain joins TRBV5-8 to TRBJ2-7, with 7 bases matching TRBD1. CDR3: CASSSTGDSYEQYF. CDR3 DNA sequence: TGTGCCAGCAGCTCCACAGGGGACTCCTACGAGCAGTACTTC.